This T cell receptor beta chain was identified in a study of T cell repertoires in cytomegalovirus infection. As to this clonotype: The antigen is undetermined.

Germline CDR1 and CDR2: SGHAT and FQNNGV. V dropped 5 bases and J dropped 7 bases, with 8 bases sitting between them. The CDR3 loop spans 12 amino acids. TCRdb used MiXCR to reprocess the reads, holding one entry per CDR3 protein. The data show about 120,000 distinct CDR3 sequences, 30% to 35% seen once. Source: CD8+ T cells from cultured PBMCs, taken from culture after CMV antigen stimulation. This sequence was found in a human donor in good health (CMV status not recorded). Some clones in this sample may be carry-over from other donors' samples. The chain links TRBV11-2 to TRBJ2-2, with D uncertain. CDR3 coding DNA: TGTGCCAGCAGCACCCACAACGGGGAGCTGTTTTTT. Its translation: CASSTHNGELFF.